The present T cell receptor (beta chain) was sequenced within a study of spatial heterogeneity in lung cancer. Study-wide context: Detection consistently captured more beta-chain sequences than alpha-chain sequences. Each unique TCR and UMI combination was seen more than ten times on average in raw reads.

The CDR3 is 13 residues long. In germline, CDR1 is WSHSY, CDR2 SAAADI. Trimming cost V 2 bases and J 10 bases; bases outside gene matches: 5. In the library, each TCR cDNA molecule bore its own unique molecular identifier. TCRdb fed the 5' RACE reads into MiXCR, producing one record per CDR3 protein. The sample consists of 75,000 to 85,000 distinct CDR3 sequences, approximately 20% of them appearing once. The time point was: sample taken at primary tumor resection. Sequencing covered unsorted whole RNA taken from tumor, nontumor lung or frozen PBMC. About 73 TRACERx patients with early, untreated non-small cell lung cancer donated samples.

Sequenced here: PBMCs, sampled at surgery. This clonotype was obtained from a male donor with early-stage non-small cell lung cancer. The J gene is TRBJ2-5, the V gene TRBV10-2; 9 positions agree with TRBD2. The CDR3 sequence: CASSENSGSLQYF. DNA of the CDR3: TGCGCCAGCAGTGAGAATAGCGGGAGCCTCCAGTACTTC.